This T cell receptor (beta chain) was sequenced for a study of T-cell reconstitution after alpha-beta-depleted transplantation in children. This clonotype showed up many times. Unique molecular identifiers were used to barcode this TCRbeta library. TCRdb ran MiXCR on the PCR reads and lists one entry per CDR3 protein. The repertoire holds 100,000 to 120,000 distinct CDR3 sequences, with about 9.4% as singletons. This CDR3 contains 13 residues. With 1 base removed from V and 4 bases from J, the gap between germline ends came to 8 bases. The sequence was obtained from a human donor who donated a stem cell graft to a child with acute lymphoblastic leukemia. This specimen was PBMCs from the stem cell graft donor, taken from the stem cell graft. V is TRBV12-3 or TRBV12-4 and J is TRBJ2-7; no reliable D call. CDR3 nucleotide sequence: TGTGCCAGCAGTTTAGTATCAGGATACGAGCAGTACTTC. It encodes CASSLVSGYEQYF.